The present entry profiles one TCR beta chain with its context. These data are taken from a study of control samples from healthy donors and cancer patients. This CDR3 has 18 amino acids. The V end was cut by 0 bases, the J end by 0 bases, with 18 bases between. Germline V gives CDR1 SGHVS, CDR2 FNYEAQ. The method was immunoSEQ multiplex PCR; TCRdb's version includes in-frame clones alone and lacks a portion of them. The sample contains fewer than 500,000 clones, over 75% of which appear only once. The sequencing input was PBMCs. This receptor was obtained from a man aged 40-55 years with head and neck cancer. The chain combines TRBV7-6 with TRBJ2-7; either TRBD1 or TRBD2 may supply D (5 bases each). DNA for the CDR3: TGTGCCAGCAGCTTAGCCCTTTCTGGGACGCCCAGCTCCTACGAGCAGTACTTC. The encoded protein is CASSLALSGTPSSYEQYF. Filled out from reference TRBV7-6 and TRBJ2-7, the complete variable domain reads GAGVSQSPRYKVTKRGQDVALRCDPISGHVSLYWYRQALGQGPEFLTYFNYEAQQDKSGLPNDRFSAERPEGSISTLTIQRTEQRDSAMYRCASSLALSGTPSSYEQYFGPGTRLTVT.